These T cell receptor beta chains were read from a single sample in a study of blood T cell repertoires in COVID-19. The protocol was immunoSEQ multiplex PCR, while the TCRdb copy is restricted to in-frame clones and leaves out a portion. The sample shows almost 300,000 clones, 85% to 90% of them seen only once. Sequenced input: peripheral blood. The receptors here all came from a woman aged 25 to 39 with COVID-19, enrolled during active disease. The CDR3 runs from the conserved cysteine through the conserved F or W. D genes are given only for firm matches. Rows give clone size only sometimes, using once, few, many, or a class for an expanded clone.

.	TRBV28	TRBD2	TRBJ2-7	CASSPGTSGRGEQYF	TGTGCCAGCAGTCCCGGGACTAGCGGCCGAGGAGAGCAGTACTTC
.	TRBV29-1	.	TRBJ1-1	CSVEDRTISTEAFF	TGCAGCGTTGAAGACAGGACAATTTCCACTGAAGCTTTCTTT
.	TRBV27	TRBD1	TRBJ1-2	CASGDRGPYGYTF	TGTGCCAGCGGGGACAGGGGACCTTATGGCTACACCTTC
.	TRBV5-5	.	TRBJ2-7	CASSYGMVWAGNEQYF	TGTGCCAGCAGCTACGGAATGGTCTGGGCCGGAAACGAGCAGTACTTC
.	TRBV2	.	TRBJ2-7	CASSVFAAEQYF	TGTGCCAGCTCGGTGTTTGCGGCCGAGCAGTACTTC
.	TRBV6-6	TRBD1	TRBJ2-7	CASRRTGSYEQYF	TGTGCCAGCAGGCGGACAGGGTCCTACGAGCAGTACTTC
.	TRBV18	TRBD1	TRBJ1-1	CASSLDRLGGTEAFF	TGTGCCAGCTCACTGGACAGGTTAGGGGGCACTGAAGCTTTCTTT
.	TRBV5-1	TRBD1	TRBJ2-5	CASGWTGAVQETQYF	TGCGCCAGCGGATGGACAGGGGCCGTCCAAGAGACCCAGTACTTC
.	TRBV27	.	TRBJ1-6	CASRSTGRYNSPLHF	TGTGCGTCCAGGTCGACCGGAAGATATAATTCACCCCTCCACTTT
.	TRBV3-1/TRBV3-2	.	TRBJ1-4	CASSPAGASATNEKLFF	TGTGCCAGCAGCCCCGCTGGGGCTAGCGCAACTAATGAAAAACTGTTTTTT
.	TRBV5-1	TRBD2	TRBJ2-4	CASSSSGGTSDIQYF	TGCGCCAGCAGTTCTAGCGGGGGGACTTCGGACATTCAGTACTTC
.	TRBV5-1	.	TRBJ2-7	CASSLVWRPGYEQYF	TGCGCCAGCAGCTTGGTGTGGAGGCCTGGCTACGAGCAGTACTTC
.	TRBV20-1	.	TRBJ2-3	CSASTPGAQYF	TGCAGTGCTAGCACCCCCGGAGCGCAGTATTTT
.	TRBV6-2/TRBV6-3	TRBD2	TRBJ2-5	CASSYDGGGVWETQYF	TGTGCCAGCAGTTACGACGGCGGGGGGGTTTGGGAGACCCAGTACTTC
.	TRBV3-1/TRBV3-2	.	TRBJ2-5	CASTRTDGTQYF	TGTGCCAGCACCCGGACAGATGGGACCCAGTACTTC
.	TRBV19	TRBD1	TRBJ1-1	CASSTGGINEAFF	TGTGCCAGTAGTACAGGGGGCATCAATGAAGCTTTCTTT
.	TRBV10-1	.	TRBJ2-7	CASTIQVPSSYEQYF	TGCGCCAGCACCATCCAAGTTCCTAGCTCCTACGAGCAGTACTTC
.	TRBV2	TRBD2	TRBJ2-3	CASSELAGGNTDTQYF	TGTGCCAGCAGTGAACTAGCGGGGGGGAACACAGATACGCAGTATTTT
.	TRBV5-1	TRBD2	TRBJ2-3	CASSSTPRTSGSDTQYF	TGCGCCAGCAGCTCCACCCCGAGGACTAGCGGTTCCGATACGCAGTATTTT
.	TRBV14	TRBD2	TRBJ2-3	CASSQDRSGVITDTQYF	TGTGCCAGCAGCCAAGATAGGAGCGGGGTCATCACAGATACGCAGTATTTT
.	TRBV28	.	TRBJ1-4	CASCEGREEKLFF	TGTGCCAGTTGTGAGGGAAGGGAGGAAAAACTGTTTTTT
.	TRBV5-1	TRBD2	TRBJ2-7	CASSFDHITSGGDEQYF	TGCGCCAGCAGCTTCGACCACATCACTAGCGGGGGGGACGAGCAGTACTTC
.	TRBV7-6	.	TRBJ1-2	CASSLTGQSYGYTF	TGTGCCAGCAGCTTAACCGGACAAAGTTATGGCTACACCTTC
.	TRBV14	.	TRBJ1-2	CASSQGQSYGYTF	TGTGCCAGCAGCCAAGGACAGAGTTATGGCTACACCTTC
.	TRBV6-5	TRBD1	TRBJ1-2	CASSTTGTGQGYTF	TGTGCCAGCAGTACAACCGGGACAGGCCAAGGCTACACCTTC
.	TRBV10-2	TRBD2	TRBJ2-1	CASSESGGAGVYNEQFF	TGCGCCAGCAGTGAGTCGGGTGGAGCGGGGGTCTACAATGAGCAGTTCTTC
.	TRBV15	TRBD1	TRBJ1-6	CATSDRDRESPLHF	TGTGCCACCAGCGACCGGGACAGGGAATCACCCCTCCACTTT
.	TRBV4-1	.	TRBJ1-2	CASSPDVLNYGYTF	TGCGCCAGCAGCCCAGATGTGTTAAACTATGGCTACACCTTC
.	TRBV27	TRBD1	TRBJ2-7	CASSPGTGGGYEQYF	TGTGCCAGCAGTCCCGGGACAGGAGGTGGATACGAGCAGTACTTC
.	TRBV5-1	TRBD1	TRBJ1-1	CASSLGTGGSNTEAFF	TGCGCCAGCAGCTTGGGGACAGGGGGCTCGAACACTGAAGCTTTCTTT
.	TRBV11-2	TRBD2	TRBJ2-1	CASSLLAGGSYNEQFF	TGTGCCAGCAGCCTGCTAGCGGGGGGCTCCTACAATGAGCAGTTCTTC
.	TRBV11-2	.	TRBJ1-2	CASSTYRPYGYTF	TGTGCCAGCAGCACCTATCGCCCCTATGGCTACACCTTC
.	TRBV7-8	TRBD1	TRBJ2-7	CASSPGQVASYEQYF	TGTGCCAGCAGCCCCGGACAGGTTGCTTCCTACGAGCAGTACTTC
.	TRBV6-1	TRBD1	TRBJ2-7	CASSDDRGSDEQYF	TGTGCCAGCAGTGATGACAGGGGTTCGGACGAGCAGTACTTC
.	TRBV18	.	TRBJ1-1	CASSPVTGRGNTEAFF	TGTGCCAGCTCACCAGTAACAGGGAGAGGGAACACTGAAGCTTTCTTT
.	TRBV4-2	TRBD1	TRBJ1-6	CASSQETRGRNSPLHF	TGTGCCAGCAGCCAAGAGACCAGGGGGCGGAATTCACCCCTCCACTTT
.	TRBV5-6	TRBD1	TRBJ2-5	CASSLLRTGVETQYF	TGTGCCAGCAGCTTGTTAAGGACAGGGGTAGAGACCCAGTACTTC
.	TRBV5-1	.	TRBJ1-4	CASSWSRGEKLFF	TGCGCCAGCAGCTGGAGCAGGGGCGAAAAACTGTTTTTT
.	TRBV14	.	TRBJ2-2	CASSGDWTGELFF	TGTGCCAGCAGCGGAGACTGGACCGGGGAGCTGTTTTTT
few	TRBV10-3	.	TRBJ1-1	CAISEPREKGAEAFF	TGTGCCATCAGTGAGCCCCGGGAGAAGGGCGCTGAAGCTTTCTTT
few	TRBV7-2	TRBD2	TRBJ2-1	CAESGGAFYEQFF	TGTGCCGAAAGCGGGGGGGCCTTCTATGAGCAGTTCTTC
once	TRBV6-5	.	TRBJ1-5	CASSKTGDNQPQHF	TGTGCCAGCAGTAAGACAGGTGATAATCAGCCCCAGCATTTT
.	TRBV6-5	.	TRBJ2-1	CASSYEDSVFAQFF	TGTGCCAGCAGTTACGAGGACAGTGTGTTTGCGCAGTTCTTC
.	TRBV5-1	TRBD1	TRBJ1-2	CASSSHRGRSYGYTF	TGCGCCAGCAGCTCCCACAGGGGTAGAAGCTATGGCTACACCTTC
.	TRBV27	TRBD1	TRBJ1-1	CASTSPDRATEAFF	TGTGCCAGCACCTCCCCAGACAGGGCCACTGAAGCTTTCTTT
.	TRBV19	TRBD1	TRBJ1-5	CASSILQGARPNQPQHF	TGTGCCAGTAGTATCCTACAGGGGGCTCGTCCCAATCAGCCCCAGCATTTT
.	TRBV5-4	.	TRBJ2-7	CASSFGGSHEQYF	TGTGCCAGCAGCTTTGGAGGGTCCCACGAGCAGTACTTC
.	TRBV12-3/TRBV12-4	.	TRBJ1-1	CAITSMMNTEAFF	TGTGCCATTACTTCAATGATGAACACTGAAGCTTTCTTT
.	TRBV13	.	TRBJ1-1	CASSFPGATAEAFF	TGTGCCAGCAGCTTCCCAGGGGCGACTGCTGAAGCTTTCTTT
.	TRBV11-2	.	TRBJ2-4	CASNLHRNAGGGIQYF	TGTGCCAGCAACCTCCATAGGAACGCTGGGGGAGGCATTCAGTACTTC
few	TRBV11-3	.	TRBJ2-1	CASSLGKWTGYNEQFF	TGTGCCAGCAGCTTAGGGAAATGGACTGGGTACAATGAGCAGTTCTTC
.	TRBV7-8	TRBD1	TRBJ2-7	CASSLGWTGAYEQYF	TGTGCCAGCAGCTTGGGGTGGACAGGGGCCTACGAGCAGTACTTC
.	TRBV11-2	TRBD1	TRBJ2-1	CASSLGQGSSYNEQFF	TGTGCCAGCAGCTTGGGACAGGGGAGCTCCTACAATGAGCAGTTCTTC